This T cell receptor (beta chain) is drawn from a study of T cells in Graves' hyperthyroidism and ophthalmopathy (dated by TCRdb to between 2017 and 2020). For the wider study: Peripheral blood was collected at initial diagnosis, before any treatment. TCR V-J signatures able to tell the groups apart were searched for in a discovery cohort of 90 to 100 patients, of whom roughly 42 had Graves' ophthalmopathy and some 60 had stable Graves' hyperthyroidism. Whether ophthalmopathy could be predicted prospectively was tested in an independent validation cohort made up of 18 hyperthyroidism patients plus 17 patients who later progressed to ophthalmopathy. For training and testing, the 100 patients in the discovery cohort were randomly divided in a 7:3 ratio. Thyroid tissue and blood T-cell repertoires from several Graves' hyperthyroidism patients were also compared in the study. Once sampling was done, hyperthyroidism patients were given methimazole at a starting dose of 30 mg daily, whereas ophthalmopathy patients were given high-dose intravenous methylprednisolone. TCR Vbeta CDR3 sequencing of around 130 peripheral blood samples (over 40 ophthalmopathy, about 75 hyperthyroidism and approximately 17 progressor patients) is reported in the paper.

A distance of 10 bases separates the germline ends of V and J, which lose 7 bases and 4 bases respectively. From its cysteine to its phenylalanine, the CDR3 spans 12 amino acids. Of the read, only the CDR3 DNA is kept; its 36 bases are in frame from base 1. The TCR beta CDR3 regions were amplified from RNA transcripts. The first round of RT-PCR for the TCR CDR3 was performed with the HTBI primer set and the Qiagen OneStep RT-PCR kit. The libraries were constructed in a second round of multiplex PCR and then size-selected and purified. Paired-end sequencing of the libraries was performed with 100 bp reads on an Illumina HiSeq2000. In the original analysis: SOAPnuke was used to process the raw data, throwing out any read that contained adapters or uncalled bases, had a mean Phred below 15, or lacked an exact constant-primer or identifier match. COPE v1.2.5 was used to merge the high-quality paired reads, and each unique nucleotide sequence was defined as a clonotype. MiTCR v1.1 was used to align clonotypes to the IMGT TRBV, TRBD and TRBJ reference segments. Only V-J combinations with frequency above 0.0001, covering 99% to 99.2% of repertoires, were analysed. A TCS score was defined as the ratio of F50 (clonal expansion) to E x V (chaos), with BLOSUM62-based TCRdist applied between CDR3 peptides within each V-J. Welch's t-statistics and random forest reduced 500 to 650 V-J features to under 15, which were used in a naive Bayes classifier (R e1071). The public reads were run again by TCRdb, first through fastp at Q25 and then through MiXCR, and only productive beta chains were kept. Rows matching on CDR3 protein sequence are summarized as one entry with the most common DNA and genes. The V and J calls were not made by the authors but by TCRdb's processing. The sample table contains approximately 400,000 distinct CDR3 sequences; only one count was recorded for approximately 19% of them. The top ten clonotypes cover roughly 3.5% of the sample.

There are many counts of this clonotype. The specificity of this receptor is unknown. Base qualities are missing; no much larger clone stands one base away. The paper as a whole reports these results and caveats: No statistical method was used to fix the sample size in advance, and group allocation was not hidden from the investigators. In validation, the model predicted progression to ophthalmopathy with roughly 66% sensitivity and approximately 78% specificity, a median of about 6.7 months before onset. Most expanded thyroid clonotypes (frequency above 0.001) were also detected in blood, suggesting blood repertoires may reflect thyroid immune responses. A 13 V-J signature model separated ophthalmopathy from stable hyperthyroidism, with over 85% sensitivity and about 81% specificity in cross-validation and 80%/75% in testing.

A patient counted as having stable Graves' hyperthyroidism if no progression to ophthalmopathy occurred over 18 months of follow-up. Hyperthyroidism patients were newly diagnosed, had a disease duration of under 2 months, and were aged 18 to 65 years. Patients with uncontrolled infections, other autoimmune diseases, pregnancy or lactation were excluded. Diagnoses were based on clinical symptoms, serum thyroxine and TRAb, thyroid ultrasound and orbital computed tomography. PBMCs were isolated from 10 ml of fresh peripheral blood by Ficoll-Paque density gradient centrifugation. Total RNA was extracted with Trizol reagent, and quality was checked on an Agilent 2100 Bioanalyzer.

Sequenced: blood. The source is a woman aged 18 to 35 with Graves' hyperthyroidism. The chain links TRBV12-3 or TRBV12-4 with TRBJ1-2, with the D gene too uncertain to name. The DNA sequence reads TGTGCCAGCAAGGACGGGGTCTATGGCTACACCTTC. Its protein reads: CASKDGVYGYTF.